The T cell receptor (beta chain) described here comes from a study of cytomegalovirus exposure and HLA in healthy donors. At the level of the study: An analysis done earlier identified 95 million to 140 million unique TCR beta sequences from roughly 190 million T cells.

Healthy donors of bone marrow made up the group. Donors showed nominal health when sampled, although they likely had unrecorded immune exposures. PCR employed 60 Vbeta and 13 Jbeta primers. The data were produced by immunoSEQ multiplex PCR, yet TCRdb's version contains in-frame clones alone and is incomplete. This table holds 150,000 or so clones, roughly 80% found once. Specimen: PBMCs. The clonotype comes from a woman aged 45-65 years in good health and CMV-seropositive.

This chain's CDR3 is CASSLERTSGGRLDTQYF. CDR3 bases: TGTGCCAGCAGCTTAGAGAGGACTAGCGGGGGGAGACTGGATACGCAGTATTTT. This chain links TRBV11-2 with TRBJ2-3; 14 nucleotides agree with TRBD2. The V gene end was trimmed by 0 bases and the J gene end by 6 bases; junction bases not matched to a gene: 8. There are 18 residues in the CDR3. Germline V gives CDR1 SGHAT, CDR2 FQNNGV.